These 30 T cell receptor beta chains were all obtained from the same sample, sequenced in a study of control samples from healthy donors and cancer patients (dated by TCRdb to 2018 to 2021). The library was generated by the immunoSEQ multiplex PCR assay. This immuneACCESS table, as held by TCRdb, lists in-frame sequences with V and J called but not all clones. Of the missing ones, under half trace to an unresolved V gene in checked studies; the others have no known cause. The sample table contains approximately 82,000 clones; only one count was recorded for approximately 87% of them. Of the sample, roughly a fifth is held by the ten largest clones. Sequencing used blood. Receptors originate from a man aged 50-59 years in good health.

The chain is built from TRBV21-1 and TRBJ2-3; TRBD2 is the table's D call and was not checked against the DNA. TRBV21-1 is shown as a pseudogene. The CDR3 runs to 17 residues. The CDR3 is CASSRRGAGPYTDTQYF. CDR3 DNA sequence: TGTGCCAGCAGCAGACGCGGGGCAGGGCCCTACACAGATACGCAGTATTTT.

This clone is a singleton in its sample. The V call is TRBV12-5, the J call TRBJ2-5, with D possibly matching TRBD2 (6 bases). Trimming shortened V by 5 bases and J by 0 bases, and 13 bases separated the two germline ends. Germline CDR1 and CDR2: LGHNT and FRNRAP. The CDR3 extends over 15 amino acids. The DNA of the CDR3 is TGTGCTAGTGGTCCCGGGACTGTATACCAAGAGACCCAGTACTTC. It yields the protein CASGPGTVYQETQYF.

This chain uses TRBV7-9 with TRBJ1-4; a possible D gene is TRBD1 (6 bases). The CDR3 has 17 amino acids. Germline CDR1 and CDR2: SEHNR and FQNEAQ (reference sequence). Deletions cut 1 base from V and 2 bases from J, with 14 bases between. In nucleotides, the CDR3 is TGTGCCAGCAGCTTAGGGGCCGGAGGGGGTACTAATGAAAAACTGTTTTTT. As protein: CASSLGAGGGTNEKLFF. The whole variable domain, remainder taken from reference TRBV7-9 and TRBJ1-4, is DTGVSQNPRHKITKRGQNVTFRCDPISEHNRLYWYRQTLGQGPEFLTYFQNEAQLEKSRLLSDRFSAERPKGSFSTLEIQRTEQGDSAMYLCASSLGAGGGTNEKLFFGSGTQLSVL.

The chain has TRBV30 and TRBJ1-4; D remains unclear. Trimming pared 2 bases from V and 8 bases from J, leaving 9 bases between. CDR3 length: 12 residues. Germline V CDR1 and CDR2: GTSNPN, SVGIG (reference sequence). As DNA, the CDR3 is TGTGCCTGGAGTTTCCGGATCGAAAAACTGTTTTTT. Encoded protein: CAWSFRIEKLFF.

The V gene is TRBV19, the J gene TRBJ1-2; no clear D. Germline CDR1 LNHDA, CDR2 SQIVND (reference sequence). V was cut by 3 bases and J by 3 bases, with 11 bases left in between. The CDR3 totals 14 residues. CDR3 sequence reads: CASSMGRWDYGYTF. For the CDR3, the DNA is TGTGCCAGTAGTATGGGCAGGTGGGACTATGGCTACACCTTC.

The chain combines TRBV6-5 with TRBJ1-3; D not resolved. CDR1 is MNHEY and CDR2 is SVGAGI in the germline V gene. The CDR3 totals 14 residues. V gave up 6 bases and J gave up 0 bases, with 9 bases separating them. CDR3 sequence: CASSPESSGNTIYF. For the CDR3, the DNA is TGTGCCAGCAGCCCAGAGAGCTCTGGAAACACCATATATTTT.

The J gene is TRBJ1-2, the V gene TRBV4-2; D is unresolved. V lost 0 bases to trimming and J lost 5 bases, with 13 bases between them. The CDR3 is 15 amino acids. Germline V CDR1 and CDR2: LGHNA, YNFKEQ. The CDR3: CASSQEGAYGYGYTF. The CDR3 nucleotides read TGTGCCAGCAGCCAAGAGGGCGCCTACGGGTATGGCTACACCTTC.

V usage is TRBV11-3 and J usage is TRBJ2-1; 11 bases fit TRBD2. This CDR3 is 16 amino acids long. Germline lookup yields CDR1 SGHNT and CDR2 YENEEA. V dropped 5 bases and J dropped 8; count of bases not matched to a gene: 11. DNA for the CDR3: TGTGCCAGCAGCCAAGGGACTAGCGGCCGTTTGGATGAGCAGTTCTTC. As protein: CASSQGTSGRLDEQFF.

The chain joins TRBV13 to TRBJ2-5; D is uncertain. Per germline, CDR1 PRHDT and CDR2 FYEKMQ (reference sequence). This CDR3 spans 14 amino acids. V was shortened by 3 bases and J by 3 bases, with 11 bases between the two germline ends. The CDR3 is CASSLDGSEETQYF. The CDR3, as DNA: TGTGCCAGCAGCTTGGACGGGTCAGAAGAGACCCAGTACTTC.

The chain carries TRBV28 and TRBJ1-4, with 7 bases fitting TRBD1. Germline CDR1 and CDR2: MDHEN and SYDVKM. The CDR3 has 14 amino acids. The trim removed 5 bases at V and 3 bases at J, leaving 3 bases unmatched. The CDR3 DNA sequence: TGTGCCAGCAGTCGGGACAGAGCTAATGAAAAACTGTTTTTT. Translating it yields CASSRDRANEKLFF.

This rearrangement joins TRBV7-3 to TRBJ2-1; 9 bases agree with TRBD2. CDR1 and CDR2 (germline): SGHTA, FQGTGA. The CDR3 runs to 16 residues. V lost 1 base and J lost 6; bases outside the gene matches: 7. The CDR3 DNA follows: TGTGCCAGCAGCTTAAGAGGGGGACTAGCTGTCAATGAGCAGTTCTTC. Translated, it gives CASSLRGGLAVNEQFF.

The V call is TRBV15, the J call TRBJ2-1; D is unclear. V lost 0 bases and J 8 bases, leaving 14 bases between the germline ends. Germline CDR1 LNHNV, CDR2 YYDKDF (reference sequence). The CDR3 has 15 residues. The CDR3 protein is CATSREATSNHEQFF. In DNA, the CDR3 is TGTGCCACCAGCAGAGAAGCGACCAGTAACCATGAGCAGTTCTTC.

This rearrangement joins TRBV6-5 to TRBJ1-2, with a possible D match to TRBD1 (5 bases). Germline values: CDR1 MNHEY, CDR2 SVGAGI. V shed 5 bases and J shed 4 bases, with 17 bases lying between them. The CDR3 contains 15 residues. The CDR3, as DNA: TGTGCCAGCAGTCCCCGTGGCCAGGGACCCTATGGCTACACCTTC. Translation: CASSPRGQGPYGYTF.

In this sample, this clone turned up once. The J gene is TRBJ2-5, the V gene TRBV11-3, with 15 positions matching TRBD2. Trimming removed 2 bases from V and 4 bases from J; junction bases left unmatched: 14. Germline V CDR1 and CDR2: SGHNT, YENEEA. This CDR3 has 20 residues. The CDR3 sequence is CASSLYGTSGRSSQGETQYF. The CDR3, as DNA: TGTGCCAGCAGCTTATACGGGACTAGCGGGAGGTCTTCACAGGGAGAGACCCAGTACTTC.

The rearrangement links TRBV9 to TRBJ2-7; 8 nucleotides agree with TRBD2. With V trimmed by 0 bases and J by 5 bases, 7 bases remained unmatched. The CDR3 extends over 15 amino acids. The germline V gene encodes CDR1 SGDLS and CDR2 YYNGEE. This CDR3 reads CASSVAAAGRDEQYF. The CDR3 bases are TGTGCCAGCAGCGTAGCGGCGGCCGGGAGGGACGAGCAGTACTTC.

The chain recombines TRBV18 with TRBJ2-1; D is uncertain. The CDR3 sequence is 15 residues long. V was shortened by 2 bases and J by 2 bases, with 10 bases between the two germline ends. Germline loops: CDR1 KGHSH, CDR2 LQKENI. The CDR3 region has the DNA TGTGCCAGCTCACCAACGGCTAGTACCTACAATGAGCAGTTCTTC. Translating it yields CASSPTASTYNEQFF.

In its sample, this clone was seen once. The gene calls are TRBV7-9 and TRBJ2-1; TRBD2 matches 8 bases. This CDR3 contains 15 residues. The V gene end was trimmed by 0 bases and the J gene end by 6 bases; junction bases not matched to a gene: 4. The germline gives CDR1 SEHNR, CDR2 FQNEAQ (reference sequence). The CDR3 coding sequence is TGTGCCAGCAGCTTAGCAGCGGGAGAGGGCAATGAGCAGTTCTTC. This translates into CASSLAAGEGNEQFF.

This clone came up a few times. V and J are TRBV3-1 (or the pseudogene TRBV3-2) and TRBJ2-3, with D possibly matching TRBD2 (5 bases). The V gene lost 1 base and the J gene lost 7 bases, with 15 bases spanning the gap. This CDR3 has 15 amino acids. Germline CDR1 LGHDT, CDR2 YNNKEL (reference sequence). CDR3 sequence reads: CASSQGRDPVNTQYF. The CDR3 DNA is TGTGCCAGCAGCCAAGGACGGGATCCGGTTAATACGCAGTATTTT.

This chain's CDR3 is CASSHGNVNTEAFF. The CDR3 bases are TGCGCCAGCAGCCACGGGAACGTGAACACTGAAGCTTTCTTT. The chain recombines TRBV4-1 with TRBJ1-1; D ambiguous. The V gene lost 3 bases and the J gene lost 0 bases, with 8 bases spanning the gap. Germline V CDR1 and CDR2: MGHRA, YSYEKL. The length of the CDR3 is 14 residues.

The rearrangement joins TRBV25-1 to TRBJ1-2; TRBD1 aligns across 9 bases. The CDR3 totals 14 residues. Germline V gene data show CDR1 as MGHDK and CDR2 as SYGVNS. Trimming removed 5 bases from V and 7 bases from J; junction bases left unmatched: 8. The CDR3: CASSSGQGGSGYTF. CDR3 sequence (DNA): TGTGCCAGCAGTTCGGGACAGGGCGGCTCTGGCTACACCTTC.

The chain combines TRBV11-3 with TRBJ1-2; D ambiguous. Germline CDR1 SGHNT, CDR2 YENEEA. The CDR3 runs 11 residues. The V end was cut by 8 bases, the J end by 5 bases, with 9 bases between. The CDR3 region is CASSKKYGYTF. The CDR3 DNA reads TGTGCCAGCTCAAAGAAATATGGCTACACCTTC.

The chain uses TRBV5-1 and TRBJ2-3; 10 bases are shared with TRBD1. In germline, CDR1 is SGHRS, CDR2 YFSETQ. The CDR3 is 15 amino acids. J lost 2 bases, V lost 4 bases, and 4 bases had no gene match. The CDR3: CASSKGQGNTDTQYF. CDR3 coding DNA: TGCGCCAGCAGCAAGGGACAGGGGAACACAGATACGCAGTATTTT.

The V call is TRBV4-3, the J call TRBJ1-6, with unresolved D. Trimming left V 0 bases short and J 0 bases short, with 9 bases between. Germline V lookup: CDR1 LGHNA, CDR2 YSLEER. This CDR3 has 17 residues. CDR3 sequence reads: CASSQDPASSYNSPLHF. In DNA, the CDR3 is TGCGCCAGCAGCCAAGATCCCGCGAGCTCCTATAATTCACCCCTCCACTTT.

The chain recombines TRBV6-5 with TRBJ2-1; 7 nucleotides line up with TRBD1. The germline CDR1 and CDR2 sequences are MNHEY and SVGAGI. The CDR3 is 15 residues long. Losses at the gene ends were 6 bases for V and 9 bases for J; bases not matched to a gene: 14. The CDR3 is CASSRGQVLYGEQFF. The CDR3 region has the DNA TGTGCCAGCAGCCGAGGACAGGTCCTATACGGTGAGCAGTTCTTC.

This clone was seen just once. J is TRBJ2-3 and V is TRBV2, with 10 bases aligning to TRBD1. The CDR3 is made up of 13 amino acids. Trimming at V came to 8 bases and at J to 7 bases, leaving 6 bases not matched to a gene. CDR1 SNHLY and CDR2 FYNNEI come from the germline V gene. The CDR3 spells CASEGTGVNTQYF. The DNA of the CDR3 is TGTGCCAGCGAGGGGACAGGGGTAAATACGCAGTATTTT.

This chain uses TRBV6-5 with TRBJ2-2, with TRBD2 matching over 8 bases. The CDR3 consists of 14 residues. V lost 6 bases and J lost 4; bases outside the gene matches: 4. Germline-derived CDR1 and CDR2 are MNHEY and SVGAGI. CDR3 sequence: CASSHGRGTGELFF. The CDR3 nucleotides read TGTGCCAGCAGCCACGGGAGGGGCACCGGGGAGCTGTTTTTT.

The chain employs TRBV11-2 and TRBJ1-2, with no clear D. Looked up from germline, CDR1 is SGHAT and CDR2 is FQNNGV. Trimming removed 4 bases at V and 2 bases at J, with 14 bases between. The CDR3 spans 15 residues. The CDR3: CASSSILGWNYGYTF. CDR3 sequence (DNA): TGTGCCAGCAGCTCCATTCTCGGCTGGAACTATGGCTACACCTTC.

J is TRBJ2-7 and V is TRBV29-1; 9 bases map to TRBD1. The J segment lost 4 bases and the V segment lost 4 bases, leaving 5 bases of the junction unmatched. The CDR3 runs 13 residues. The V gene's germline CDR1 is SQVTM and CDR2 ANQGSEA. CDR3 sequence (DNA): TGCAGCGTTGGAGGACAGGGGCTTTACGAGCAGTACTTC. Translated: CSVGGQGLYEQYF.

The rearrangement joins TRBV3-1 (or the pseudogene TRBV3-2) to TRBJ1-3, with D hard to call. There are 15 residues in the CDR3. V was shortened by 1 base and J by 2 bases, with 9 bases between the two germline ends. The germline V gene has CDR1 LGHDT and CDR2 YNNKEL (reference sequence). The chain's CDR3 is CASSQVGSAGNTIYF. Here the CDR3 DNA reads TGTGCCAGCAGCCAAGTAGGGTCGGCTGGAAACACCATATATTTT.

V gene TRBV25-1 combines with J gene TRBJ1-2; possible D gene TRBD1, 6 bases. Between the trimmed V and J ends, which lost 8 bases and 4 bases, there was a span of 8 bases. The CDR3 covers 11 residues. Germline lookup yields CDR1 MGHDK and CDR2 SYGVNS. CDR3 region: CASGGFYGYTF. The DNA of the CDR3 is TGTGCCAGCGGGGGCTTCTATGGCTACACCTTC.